The present entry profiles one TCR beta chain with its context. Its target antigen remains unknown. This sequence may be a read error, since a much larger clone differs from it by one base. The CDR3 sequence holds 15 residues, the cysteine and phenylalanine included. CDR3 DNA is the only sequence kept; it has 45 bases, read in frame from the first base. CDR1 and CDR2 were assigned from the germline V gene (reference sequence) as SEHNR and FQNEAQ. V lost 1 base and J lost 8 bases; the stretch between them is 12 bases long. This specimen belongs to a study of T cell repertoires in cytomegalovirus infection (dated by TCRdb to about 2019). Concerning the study at large: The HLA type of each donor mattered for the analysis, because public TCR beta signatures pointed to carriage of CMV infection along with the matching HLA type.

Here is what the overall study found, with its caveats: In both this cohort and an independent roughly 350-donor cohort, the cumulative frequency of public TCR beta family members distinguished carriers of CMV infection plus the relevant HLA type. The ex vivo response was dominated by HLA-C-restricted CMV-specific TCR beta clonotypes, which also provided the single most frequent clonotype in two of eight donors.

TCRdb records Illumina HiSeq 1500 as the sequencer. TCRdb applied fastp at Q25 and MiXCR to the public reads, then kept only in-frame beta chains. Rows matching on CDR3 protein sequence are summarized as one entry with the most common DNA and genes. Counted in this sample were about 310,000 distinct CDR3 sequences; 17% of them appeared once. Jointly, the top ten make up 12% of the sample. The receptor chain draws on TRBV7-9 and TRBJ1-6; no confident D gene assignment can be made. The TCR originated in a human donor in good health (CMV status not recorded). Some clones in this sample may be carry-over from other donors' samples. The sequencing sample was made of PBMCs. The CDR3 has the sequence CASSLVGVRDSPLHF. In nucleotides, the sequence is TGTGCCAGCAGCTTAGTCGGGGTAAGGGATTCACCCCTCCACTTT. Here the CDR3 is joined to the reference TRBV7-9 and TRBJ1-6 genes, and the full variable domain is: DTGVSQNPRHKITKRGQNVTFRCDPISEHNRLYWYRQTLGQGPEFLTYFQNEAQLEKSRLLSDRFSAERPKGSFSTLEIQRTEQGDSAMYLCASSLVGVRDSPLHFGNGTRLTVT.